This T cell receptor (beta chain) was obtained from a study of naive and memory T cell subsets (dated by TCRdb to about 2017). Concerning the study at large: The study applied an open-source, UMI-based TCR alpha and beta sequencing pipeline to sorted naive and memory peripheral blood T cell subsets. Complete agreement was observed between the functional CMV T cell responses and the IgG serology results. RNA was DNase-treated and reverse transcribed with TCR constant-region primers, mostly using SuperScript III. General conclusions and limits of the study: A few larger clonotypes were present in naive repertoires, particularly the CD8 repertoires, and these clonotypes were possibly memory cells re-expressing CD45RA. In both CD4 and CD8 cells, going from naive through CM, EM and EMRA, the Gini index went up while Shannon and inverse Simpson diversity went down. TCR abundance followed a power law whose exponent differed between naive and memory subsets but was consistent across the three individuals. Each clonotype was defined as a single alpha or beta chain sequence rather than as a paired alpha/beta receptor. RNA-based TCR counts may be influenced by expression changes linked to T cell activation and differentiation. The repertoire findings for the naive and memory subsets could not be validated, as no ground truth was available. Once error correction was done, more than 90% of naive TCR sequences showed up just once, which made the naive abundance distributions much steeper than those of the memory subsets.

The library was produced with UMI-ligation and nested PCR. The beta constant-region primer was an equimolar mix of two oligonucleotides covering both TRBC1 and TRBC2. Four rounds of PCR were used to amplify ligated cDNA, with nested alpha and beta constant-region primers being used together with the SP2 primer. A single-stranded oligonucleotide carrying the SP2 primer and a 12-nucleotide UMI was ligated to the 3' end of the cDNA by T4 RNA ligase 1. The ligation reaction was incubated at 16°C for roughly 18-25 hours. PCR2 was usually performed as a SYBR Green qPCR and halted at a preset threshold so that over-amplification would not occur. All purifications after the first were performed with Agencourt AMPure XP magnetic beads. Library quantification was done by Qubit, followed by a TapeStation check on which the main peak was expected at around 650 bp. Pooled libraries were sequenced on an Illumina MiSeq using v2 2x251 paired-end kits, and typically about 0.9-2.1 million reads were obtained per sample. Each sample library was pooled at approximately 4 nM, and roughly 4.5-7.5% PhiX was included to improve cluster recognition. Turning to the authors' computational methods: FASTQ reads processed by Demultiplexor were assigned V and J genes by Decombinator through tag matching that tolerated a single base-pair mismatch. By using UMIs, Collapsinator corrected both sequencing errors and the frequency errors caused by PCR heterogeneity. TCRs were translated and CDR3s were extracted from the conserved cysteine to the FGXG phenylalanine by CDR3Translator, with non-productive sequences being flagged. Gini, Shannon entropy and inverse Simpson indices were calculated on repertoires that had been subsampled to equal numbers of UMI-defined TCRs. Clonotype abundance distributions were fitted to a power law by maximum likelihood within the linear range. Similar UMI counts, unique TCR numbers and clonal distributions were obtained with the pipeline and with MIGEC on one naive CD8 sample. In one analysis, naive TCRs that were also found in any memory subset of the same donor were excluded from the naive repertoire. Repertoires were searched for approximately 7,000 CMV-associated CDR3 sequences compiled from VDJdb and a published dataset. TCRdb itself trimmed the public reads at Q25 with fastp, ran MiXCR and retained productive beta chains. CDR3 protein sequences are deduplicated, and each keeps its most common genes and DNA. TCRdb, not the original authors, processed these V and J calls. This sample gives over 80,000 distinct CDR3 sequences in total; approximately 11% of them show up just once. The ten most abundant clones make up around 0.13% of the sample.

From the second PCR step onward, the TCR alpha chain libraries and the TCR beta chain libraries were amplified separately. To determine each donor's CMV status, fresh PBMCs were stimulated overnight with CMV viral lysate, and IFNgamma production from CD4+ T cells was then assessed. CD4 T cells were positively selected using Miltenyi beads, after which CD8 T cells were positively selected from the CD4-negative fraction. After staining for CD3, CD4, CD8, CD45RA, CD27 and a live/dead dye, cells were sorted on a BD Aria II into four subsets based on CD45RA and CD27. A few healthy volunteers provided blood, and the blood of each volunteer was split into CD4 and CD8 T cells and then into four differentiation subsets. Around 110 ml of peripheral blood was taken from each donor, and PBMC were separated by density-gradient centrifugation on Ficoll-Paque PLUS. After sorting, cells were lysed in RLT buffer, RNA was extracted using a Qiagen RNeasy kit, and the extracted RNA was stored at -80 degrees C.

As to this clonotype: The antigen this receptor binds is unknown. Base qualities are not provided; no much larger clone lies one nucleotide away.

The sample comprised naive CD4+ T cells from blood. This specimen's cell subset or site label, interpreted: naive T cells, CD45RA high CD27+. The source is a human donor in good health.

The CDR3 corresponds to CASSLTGDGNTEAFF. At the DNA level, the sequence is TGTGCCAGCAGCTTAACGGGGGACGGGAACACTGAAGCTTTCTTT. The sequence joins TRBV7-3 to TRBJ1-1, and perhaps TRBD1 as D gene, on 5 matching bases. CDR1 and CDR2 were assigned from the germline V gene as SGHTA and FQGTGA. The CDR3 contains 15 residues, cysteine and phenylalanine counted. Just CDR3 DNA is preserved here, 45 bases in frame from base 1. The V end loses 0 bases and the J end loses 1 base, and a stretch of 9 bases separates them.